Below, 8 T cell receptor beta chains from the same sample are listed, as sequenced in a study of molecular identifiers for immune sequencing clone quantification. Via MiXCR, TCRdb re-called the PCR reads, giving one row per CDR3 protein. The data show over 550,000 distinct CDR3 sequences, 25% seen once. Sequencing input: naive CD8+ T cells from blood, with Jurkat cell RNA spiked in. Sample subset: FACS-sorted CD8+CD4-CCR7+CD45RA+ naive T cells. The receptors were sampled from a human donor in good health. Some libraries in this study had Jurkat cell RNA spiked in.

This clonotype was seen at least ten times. CDR3 region: CASSLEAWGTGNTIYF. The CDR3 DNA sequence: TGTGCCAGCAGCTTAGAGGCTTGGGGGACTGGAAACACCATATATTTT. The chain combines TRBV7-6 with TRBJ1-3, with D maybe TRBD1 (5 bases). The CDR3 covers 16 residues. V lost 1 base, J lost 2 bases, and 12 bases lay in between. Germline CDR1 and CDR2: SGHVS and FNYEAQ.

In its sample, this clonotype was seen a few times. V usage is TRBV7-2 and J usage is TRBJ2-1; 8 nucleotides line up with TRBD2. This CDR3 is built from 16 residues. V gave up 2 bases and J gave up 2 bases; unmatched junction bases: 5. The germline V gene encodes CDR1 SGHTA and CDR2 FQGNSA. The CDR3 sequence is CASSLLQTSAYNEQFF. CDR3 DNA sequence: TGTGCCAGCAGCTTACTACAGACTAGCGCCTACAATGAGCAGTTCTTC.

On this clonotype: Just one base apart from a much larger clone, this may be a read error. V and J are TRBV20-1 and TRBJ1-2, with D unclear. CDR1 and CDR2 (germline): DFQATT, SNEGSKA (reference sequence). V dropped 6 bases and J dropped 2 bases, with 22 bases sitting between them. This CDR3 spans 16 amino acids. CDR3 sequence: CSAAPTLPMLNYGYTF. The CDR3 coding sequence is TGCAGTGCCGCACCCACCCTGCCCATGTTAAACTATGGCTACACCTTC.

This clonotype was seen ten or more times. CDR3 amino acids: CASSYSTRGSYEQYF. The CDR3 nucleotides are TGTGCCAGCAGTTACTCGACACGGGGGTCCTACGAGCAGTACTTC. This chain connects TRBV6-5 to TRBJ2-7; tentatively, D is TRBD2 (6 bases). CDR1 and CDR2 (germline): MNHEY, SVGAGI. With 0 bases removed from V and 1 base from J, the gap between germline ends came to 10 bases. This CDR3 contains 15 residues.

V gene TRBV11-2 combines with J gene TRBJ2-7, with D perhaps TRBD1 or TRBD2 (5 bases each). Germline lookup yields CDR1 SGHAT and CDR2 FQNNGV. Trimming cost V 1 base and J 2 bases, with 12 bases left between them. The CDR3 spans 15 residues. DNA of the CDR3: TGTGCCAGCAGCTTAGGTGGGGGAAGAACCTACGAGCAGTACTTC. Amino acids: CASSLGGGRTYEQYF.

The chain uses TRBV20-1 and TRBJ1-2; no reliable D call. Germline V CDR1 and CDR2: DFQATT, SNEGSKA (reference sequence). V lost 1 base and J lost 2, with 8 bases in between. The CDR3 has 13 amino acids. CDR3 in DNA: TGCAGTGCTAGAGGGTACGGCAACTATGGCTACACCTTC. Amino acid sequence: CSARGYGNYGYTF.

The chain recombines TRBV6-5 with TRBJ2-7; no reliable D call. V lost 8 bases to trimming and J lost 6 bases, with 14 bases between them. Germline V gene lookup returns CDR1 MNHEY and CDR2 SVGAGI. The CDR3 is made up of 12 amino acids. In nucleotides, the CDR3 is TGTGCCAGCCGCTCATTGGACCTCGAGCAGTACTTC. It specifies CASRSLDLEQYF.

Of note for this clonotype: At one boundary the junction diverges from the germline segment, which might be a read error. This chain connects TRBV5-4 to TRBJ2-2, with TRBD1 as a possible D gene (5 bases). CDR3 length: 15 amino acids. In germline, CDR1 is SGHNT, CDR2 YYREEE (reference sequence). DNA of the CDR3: TGTGCCAGCGGCTTGGACAAGGGGCTCACCGGGGAGCTGTTTTTT. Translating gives CASGLDKGLTGELFF.